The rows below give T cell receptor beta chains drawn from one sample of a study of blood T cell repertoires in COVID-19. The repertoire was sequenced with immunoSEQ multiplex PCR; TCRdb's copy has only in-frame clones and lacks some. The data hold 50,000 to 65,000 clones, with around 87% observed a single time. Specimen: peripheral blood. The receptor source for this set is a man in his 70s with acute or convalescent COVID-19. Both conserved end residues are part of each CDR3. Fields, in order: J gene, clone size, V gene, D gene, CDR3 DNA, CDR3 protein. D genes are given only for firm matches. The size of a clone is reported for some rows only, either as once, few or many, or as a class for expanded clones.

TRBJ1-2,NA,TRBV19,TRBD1,TGTGCCAGTAGGTCCTCAATTGTAGGACAGGGGGTCACCGGCTACACCTTC,CASRSSIVGQGVTGYTF
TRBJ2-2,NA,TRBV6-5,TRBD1,TGTGCCAGCAGGGTTGACAGGGTTCGGACCGGGGAGCTGTTTTTT,CASRVDRVRTGELFF
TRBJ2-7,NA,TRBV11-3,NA,TGTGCCAGCAGCTTGGAGTCGGACGAGCAGTACTTC,CASSLESDEQYF
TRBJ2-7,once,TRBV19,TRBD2,TGTGCCAGTAGGGTAAGTTCAGCGGGAAGCTCCTACGAGCAGTACTTC,CASRVSSAGSSYEQYF
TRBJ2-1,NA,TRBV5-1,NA,TGCGCCAGCAGCTTGCTAATAGCCTACAATGAGCAGTTCTTC,CASSLLIAYNEQFF
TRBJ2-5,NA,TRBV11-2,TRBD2,TGTGCCAGCAGCCCTTCGACTAGCGGGAATTGGGAGACCCAGTACTTC,CASSPSTSGNWETQYF
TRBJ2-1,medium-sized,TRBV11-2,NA,TGTGCCAGCAGGCCCCTGACGGGACTGGGGTTGATTGAGCAGTTCTTC,CASRPLTGLGLIEQFF
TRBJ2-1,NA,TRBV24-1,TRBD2,TGTGCCACCAGTGATTTGAGCGACAAGTACAGCGGGGCCCGACATCCCTCCTACAATGAGCAGTTCTTC,CATSDLSDKYSGARHPSYNEQFF
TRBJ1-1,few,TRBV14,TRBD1,TGTGCCAGCAGCCCCCGGGACAGTTATCTGAACACTGAAGCTTTCTTT,CASSPRDSYLNTEAFF
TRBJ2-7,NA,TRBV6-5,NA,TGTGCCACCTACGCCGCGACTACTGGACTCTACGAGCAGTACTTC,CATYAATTGLYEQYF
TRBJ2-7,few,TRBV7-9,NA,TGTGCCAGCAGCTTAATAAACTACGAGCAGTACTTC,CASSLINYEQYF
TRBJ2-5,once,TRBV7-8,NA,TGTGCCAGCAGCTTAGCGGGAGTGGTGGAGACCCAGTACTTC,CASSLAGVVETQYF
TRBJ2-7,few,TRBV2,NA,TGTGCCAGCGGGCAACATACTTACGAGCAGTACTTC,CASGQHTYEQYF
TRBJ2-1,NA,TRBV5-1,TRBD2,TGCGCCAGCAGCTTAACTAGCGGGGAGAATGAGCAGTTCTTC,CASSLTSGENEQFF
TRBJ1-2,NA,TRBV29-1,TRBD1,TGCAGCGTTCAAGGGACAGGGGGCGTGGGCTACACCTTC,CSVQGTGGVGYTF
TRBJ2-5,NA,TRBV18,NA,TGTGCCAGCTCACCATTCCAGGGAGGAGAGACCCAGTACTTC,CASSPFQGGETQYF
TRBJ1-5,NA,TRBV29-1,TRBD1,TGCAGCGTCCCCCACCTTACAGGGGGCCGACCGGGACAGCCCCAGCATTTT,CSVPHLTGGRPGQPQHF
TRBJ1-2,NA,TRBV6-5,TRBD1,TGTGCCAGCAGTTACTCAAGGACAGGGGGCAGCTATGGCTACACCTTC,CASSYSRTGGSYGYTF
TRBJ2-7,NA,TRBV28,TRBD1,TGTGCCAGCAGTTTGCCCGGACAGGGAATCCCCTACGAGCAGTACTTC,CASSLPGQGIPYEQYF
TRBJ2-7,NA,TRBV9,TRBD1,TGTGCCAGCAGCGTCCACCCCGGACAGGGGGATAGCGAGCAGTACTTC,CASSVHPGQGDSEQYF
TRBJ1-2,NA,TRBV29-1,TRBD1,TGCAGCGTTCATGGACAGGGAAAATATGGCTACACCTTC,CSVHGQGKYGYTF
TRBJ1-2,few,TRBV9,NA,TGTGCCAGCAGCGTAGAGCTACAGTCTAACTATGGCTACACCTTC,CASSVELQSNYGYTF
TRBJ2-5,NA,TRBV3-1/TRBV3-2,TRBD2,TGTGCCAGCAGCCAATGGTGGGAGGGCCAAGAGACCCAGTACTTC,CASSQWWEGQETQYF
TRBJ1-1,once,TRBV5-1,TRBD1,TGCGCCAGCAGCCCGACAGGGGACACTGAAGCTTTCTTT,CASSPTGDTEAFF
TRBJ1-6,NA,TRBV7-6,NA,TGTGCCAGCAGCTTAGTTCAGGGGCCTAGTAATTCACCCCTCCACTTT,CASSLVQGPSNSPLHF
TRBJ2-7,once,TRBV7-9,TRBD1,TGTGCCAGCAGCTACCAGACAGGGGGCGGCGACGAGCAGTACTTC,CASSYQTGGGDEQYF
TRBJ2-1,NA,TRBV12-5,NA,TGTGCTAACCTAACCTGGGCCAATGAGCAGTTCTTC,CANLTWANEQFF
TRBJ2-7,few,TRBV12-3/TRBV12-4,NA,TGTGCCAGCAGTACGACAGGTTACTACGAGCAGTACTTC,CASSTTGYYEQYF
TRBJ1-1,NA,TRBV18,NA,TGTGCCAGCTCGGAACGGGACTCGGGGACTGAAGCTTTCTTT,CASSERDSGTEAFF
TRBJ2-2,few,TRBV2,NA,TGTGCCAGCAGAGAGGAGGGCGTCACCGGGGAGCTGTTTTTT,CASREEGVTGELFF
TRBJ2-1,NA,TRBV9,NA,TGTGCCAGCAGCGTAGAGAGAACTGAGCAGTTCTTC,CASSVERTEQFF
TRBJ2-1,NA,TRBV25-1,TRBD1,TGTGCCAGCAGTTTGGAGACAGGGGTAAATGAGCAGTTCTTC,CASSLETGVNEQFF
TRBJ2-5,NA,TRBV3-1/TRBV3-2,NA,TGTGCCAGCAGCCAAGGCATTGGACTGTCCCGAGAGACCCAGTACTTC,CASSQGIGLSRETQYF
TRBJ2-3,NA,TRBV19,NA,TGTGCCAGTAGTAACAGGGGGGGGATTCAAGATACGCAGTATTTT,CASSNRGGIQDTQYF
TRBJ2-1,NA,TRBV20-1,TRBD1,TGCAGTGCTAGTGGGGGGACAGGGGCTAATGAGCAGTTCTTC,CSASGGTGANEQFF
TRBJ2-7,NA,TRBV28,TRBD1,TGTGCCAGCAGGAGAACAACAGGGGGTACCTACGAGCAGTACTTC,CASRRTTGGTYEQYF
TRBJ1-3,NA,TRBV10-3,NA,TGTGCCACTCGACTTGACCGCTTCTCTGGAAACACCATATATTTT,CATRLDRFSGNTIYF
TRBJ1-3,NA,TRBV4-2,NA,TGTGCCAGCAGCCAAGTGGAGGGTCTGGGAAACACCATATATTTT,CASSQVEGLGNTIYF
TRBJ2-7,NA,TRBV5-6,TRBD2,TGTGCCAGCAGCCGAGTGGGGACTAGCGGAACCTACGAGCAGTACTTC,CASSRVGTSGTYEQYF
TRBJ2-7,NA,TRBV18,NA,TGTGCCAGCTCACTACTAAAAACTAGCTCCGAGCAGTACTTC,CASSLLKTSSEQYF
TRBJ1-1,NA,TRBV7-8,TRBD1,TGTGCCAGCAGCCTAAGACAGGGGAACACTGAAGCTTTCTTT,CASSLRQGNTEAFF
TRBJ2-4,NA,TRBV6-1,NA,TGTGCCAGCAGTGAAGGTTCCTTCTTCAAAAACATTCAGTACTTC,CASSEGSFFKNIQYF
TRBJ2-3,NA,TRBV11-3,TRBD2,TGTGCCAGCAGCTTAGGACTAGCGGTCACAGATACGCAGTATTTT,CASSLGLAVTDTQYF
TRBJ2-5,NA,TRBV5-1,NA,TGCGCCAGCAGCTTGGGGGCCACCGGAGAGACCCAGTACTTC,CASSLGATGETQYF
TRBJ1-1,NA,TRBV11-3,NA,TGTGCCAGCAGCTTAGGGCCAGAGAACACTGAAGCTTTCTTT,CASSLGPENTEAFF
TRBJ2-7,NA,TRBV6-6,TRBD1,TGTGCCAGCAGTGAGGGACAGGGGACCGCCTACGAGCAGTACTTC,CASSEGQGTAYEQYF
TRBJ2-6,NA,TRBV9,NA,TGTGCCAGCAGCGCCCGGGACTCTGGGGCCAACGTCCTGACTTTC,CASSARDSGANVLTF
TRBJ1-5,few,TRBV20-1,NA,TGCAGTGCTAGTGGGGGAAGGGCGGGAGGCAATCAGCCCCAGCATTTT,CSASGGRAGGNQPQHF
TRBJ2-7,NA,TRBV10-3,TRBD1,TGTGCCATCAGTGAGTCGAGCAGGGGGAATCACGAGCAGTACTTC,CAISESSRGNHEQYF
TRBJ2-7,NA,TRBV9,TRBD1,TGTGCCAGCAGCGTAGGGGCCGGGACAGGCTCCTACGAGCAGTACTTC,CASSVGAGTGSYEQYF
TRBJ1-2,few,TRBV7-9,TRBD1,TGTGCCAGCAGCGTCAGGGGGCGTAACACCTTC,CASSVRGRNTF
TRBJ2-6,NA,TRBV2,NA,TGTGCCAGGACAGCCGACTCTGGGGCCAACGTCCTGACTTTC,CARTADSGANVLTF
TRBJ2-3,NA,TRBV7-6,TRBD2,TGTGCCAGCAGCTCCCGGACTAGTGGTACGCAGTATTTT,CASSSRTSGTQYF
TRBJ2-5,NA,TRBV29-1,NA,TGCAGCGTTTTTACCTCCCTTAGCGGCCCCGGAGAGACCCAGTACTTC,CSVFTSLSGPGETQYF
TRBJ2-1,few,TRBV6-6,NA,TGTGCCAGCAGTCCGACCACTATGTCGCGCGAGCAGTTCTTC,CASSPTTMSREQFF